These T cell receptor beta chains were read from a single sample in a study of shared clonotypes between healthy human individuals. The table came from immunoSEQ multiplex PCR; TCRdb's copy has only in-frame clones and leaves some out. The sample lists over a million clones, 96% occurring once. Source material: naive CD4+ T cells sorted from blood. Source of these receptors: a man aged 30 to 39 in good health. The CDR3 runs from the conserved cysteine through the conserved F or W.

J gene,V gene,CDR3 protein
TRBJ1-2,TRBV18,CASSPPVDIAGYTF
TRBJ2-3,TRBV29-1,CSVFYLGDTQYF
TRBJ2-3,TRBV14,CASSQLDSRFRSTDTQYF
TRBJ2-7,TRBV5-1,CASSESYEQYF
TRBJ1-2,TRBV7-9,CASSSSPPGGGYTF
TRBJ2-7,TRBV7-2,CASSVPRTPYYYEQYF
TRBJ2-3,TRBV7-9,CASSYNSASTDTQYF
TRBJ2-7,TRBV14,CASSQGGHFYEQYF
TRBJ2-5,TRBV9,CASSVGTRGGGTQYF
TRBJ2-7,TRBV7-8,CASSLGGSGGYEQYF
TRBJ2-2,TRBV2,CASKSGNPLPITGELFF
TRBJ1-5,TRBV30,CAWSVGDRGYQPQHF
TRBJ2-1,TRBV27,CASSPRSGRAVNEQFF
TRBJ2-1,TRBV7-3,CASSFGYANEQFF
TRBJ2-7,TRBV5-1,CASSLGPGGIYEQYF